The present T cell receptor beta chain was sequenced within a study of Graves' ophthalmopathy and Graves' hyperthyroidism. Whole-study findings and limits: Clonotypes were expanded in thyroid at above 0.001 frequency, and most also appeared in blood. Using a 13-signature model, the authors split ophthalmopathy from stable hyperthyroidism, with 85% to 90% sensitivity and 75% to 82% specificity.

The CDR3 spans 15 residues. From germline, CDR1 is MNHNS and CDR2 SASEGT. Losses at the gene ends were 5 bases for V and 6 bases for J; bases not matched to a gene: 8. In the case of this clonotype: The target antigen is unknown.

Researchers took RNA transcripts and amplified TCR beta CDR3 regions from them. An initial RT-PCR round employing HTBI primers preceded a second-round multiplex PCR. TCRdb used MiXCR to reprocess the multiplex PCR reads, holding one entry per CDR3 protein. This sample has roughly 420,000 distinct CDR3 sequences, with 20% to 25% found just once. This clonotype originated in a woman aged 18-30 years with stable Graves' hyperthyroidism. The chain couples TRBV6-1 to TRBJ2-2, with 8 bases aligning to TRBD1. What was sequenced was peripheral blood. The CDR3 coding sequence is TGTGCCAGCAGTACCGGGACAGGCTTCCCCGGGGAGCTGTTTTTT. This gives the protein CASSTGTGFPGELFF.